This TCR beta chain was sequenced for a study of blood T cell repertoires in COVID-19. Study overall: Samples representing acute and convalescent COVID-19 were sourced from the United States, Italy and Spain.

Original data processing: Nucleated cell number was recorded as an estimate derived from reference gene primer amplification. Measured with immunoSEQ multiplex PCR; TCRdb has only the in-frame clones, and not every one. From that table come the V and J calls and clone size; the DNA was used to work out D and trimming. The data contain about 100,000 clones, more than 65% of them singletons. Trimming cost V 2 bases and J 5 bases; bases outside gene matches: 9. Germline V CDR1 and CDR2: SGHAT, FQNNGV. The CDR3 totals 16 residues. The TCR was taken from a woman older than 75 with active or convalescent COVID-19. The chain uses TRBV11-2 and TRBJ2-7; 10 bases align to TRBD1. The sample was peripheral blood. The CDR3: CASSLRTGTGAHEQYF. CDR3 sequence (DNA): TGTGCCAGCAGCTTAAGAACGGGGACAGGGGCTCACGAGCAGTACTTC.